This T cell receptor (beta chain) was sequenced in a study of beta chain features in type 1 diabetes. One heparinised blood draw averaging about 110 mL was given by each donor. Purity above 95% was achieved in all sorted populations. The V gene end was trimmed by 2 bases and the J gene end by 4 bases; junction bases not matched to a gene: 5. The CDR3 is made up of 15 amino acids. Germline V gives CDR1 SGHNT, CDR2 YYREEE (reference sequence). Study-wide results and limits: All four CD4+ subsets of Type 1 diabetes patients contained TCRB CDR3s that were moderately but significantly shorter. Insertion counts at VDJ junctions were lower in type 1 diabetes patients, who also showed more deletions there.

Expressed TCRB transcripts got sequenced, as all isolated RNA was reverse transcribed. This table comes from immunoSEQ multiplex PCR, and its TCRdb copy is limited to in-frame clones, with some not included. The sample includes over 200,000 clones, around 9.9% of them seen just once. As concerns this clone: Its antigen is not identified.

The chain employs TRBV5-4 and TRBJ2-1; TRBD2 agrees at 8 bases. This TCR came from a man younger than 40 with type 1 diabetes. The sample taken for sequencing was naive CD4+ T cells from blood. CDR3 amino acids: CASSFGGGLYNEQFF. The CDR3 DNA reads TGTGCCAGCAGCTTCGGCGGGGGGTTATACAATGAGCAGTTCTTC.